This record looks at one T cell receptor beta chain sequence and its context. Clones were read by immunoSEQ multiplex PCR, and TCRdb kept only the in-frame ones, dropping some. The table shows under 35,000 clones, with roughly 93% occurring only once. This record belongs to a study of chemoradiotherapy in HPV16-positive cancers. Germline V gene sequence: CDR1 SGDLS, CDR2 YYNGEE. V was pared by 3 bases and J by 7 bases, with 4 bases of the junction left unmatched. CDR3 length equals 14 residues. The receptor was derived from a human donor with HPV-associated anogenital cancer. The chain combines TRBV9 with TRBJ1-4; 9 bases line up with TRBD1. The sample was blood, taken from a patient who underwent chemoradiotherapy. The CDR3 nucleotides are TGTGCCAGCAGCGAAACAGGGGGCGGTGAAAAACTGTTTTTT. It translates to CASSETGGGEKLFF.